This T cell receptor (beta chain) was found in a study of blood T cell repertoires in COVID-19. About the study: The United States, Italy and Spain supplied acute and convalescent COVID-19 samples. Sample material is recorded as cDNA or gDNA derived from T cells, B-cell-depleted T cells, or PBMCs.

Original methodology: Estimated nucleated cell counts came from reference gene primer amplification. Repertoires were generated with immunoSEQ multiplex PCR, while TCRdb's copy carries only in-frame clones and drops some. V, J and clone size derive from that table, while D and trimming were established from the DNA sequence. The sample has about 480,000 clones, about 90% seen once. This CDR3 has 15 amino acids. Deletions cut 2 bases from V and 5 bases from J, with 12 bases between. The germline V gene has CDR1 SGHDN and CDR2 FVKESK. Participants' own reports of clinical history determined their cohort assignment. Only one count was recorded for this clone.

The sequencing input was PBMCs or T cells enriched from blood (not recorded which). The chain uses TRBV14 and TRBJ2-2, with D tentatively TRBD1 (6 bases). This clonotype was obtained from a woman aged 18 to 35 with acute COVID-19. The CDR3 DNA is TGTGCCAGCAGCCAACAGGGGCGAGGGACCGGGGAGCTGTTTTTT. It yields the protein CASSQQGRGTGELFF.